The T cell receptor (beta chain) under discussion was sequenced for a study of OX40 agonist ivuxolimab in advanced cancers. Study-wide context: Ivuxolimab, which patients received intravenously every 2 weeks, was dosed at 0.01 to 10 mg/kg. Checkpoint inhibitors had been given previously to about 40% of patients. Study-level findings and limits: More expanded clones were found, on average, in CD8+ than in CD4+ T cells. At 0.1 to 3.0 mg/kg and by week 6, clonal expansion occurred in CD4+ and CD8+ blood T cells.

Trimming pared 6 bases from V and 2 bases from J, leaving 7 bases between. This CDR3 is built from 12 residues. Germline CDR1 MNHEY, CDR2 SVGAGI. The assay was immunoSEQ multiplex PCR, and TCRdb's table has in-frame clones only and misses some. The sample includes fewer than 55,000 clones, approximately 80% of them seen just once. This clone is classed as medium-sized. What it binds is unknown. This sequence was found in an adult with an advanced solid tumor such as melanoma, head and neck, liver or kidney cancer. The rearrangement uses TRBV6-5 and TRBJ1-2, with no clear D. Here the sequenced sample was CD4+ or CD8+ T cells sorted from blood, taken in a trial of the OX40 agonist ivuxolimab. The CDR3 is CASSPTNYGYTF. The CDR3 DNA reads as TGTGCCAGCAGCCCGACCAACTATGGCTACACCTTC.